This T cell receptor (beta chain) was retrieved from a study of CD8 T cells in ankylosing spondylitis. TCRdb passed the 5' RACE reads through MiXCR, listing each CDR3 protein once. The sample contains 120,000 to 150,000 distinct CDR3 sequences, 7.5% to 9.5% of which appear only once. Germline V lookup: CDR1 DFQATT, CDR2 SNEGSKA (reference sequence). There are 15 residues in the CDR3. Trimming pared 5 bases from V and 0 bases from J, leaving 16 bases between. This clonotype has at least ten counts. The sample consisted of synovial fluid, either unsorted or a sorted T cell fraction (not recorded which). This sequence joins TRBV20-1 and TRBJ1-1; D might be TRBD1 (5 bases). The source of this sequence is a male donor with ankylosing spondylitis. CDR3 in DNA: TGCAGTGCTCGCGGGATGACAGCTATGAACACTGAAGCTTTCTTT. Translated: CSARGMTAMNTEAFF.